Described below is a single T cell receptor (beta chain) sequence and its context. Its antigen is currently not known. Base qualities were left out, and no much larger clone turns up one base away. The library was produced with the immunoSEQ multiplex PCR assay. Alongside multiparametric flow cytometry, deep sequencing of rearranged TCR beta loci was used to profile the T cell repertoires. What TCRdb holds here is the immuneACCESS table cut down to in-frame rearrangements. Part of the clones is not present; checked against another copy, under half of the missing clones reflect an unresolved V gene, and the others are unexplained. This sample lists around 33,000 clones; 89% were detected once. Together, the top ten hold 6.6% of the sample. This specimen belongs to a study of lymphopenia after photon versus proton radiotherapy (dated by TCRdb to between 2018 and 2021). As for the study more broadly: The immunological effects of photon versus proton radiation therapy were compared in patients with gastrointestinal tumors who developed high-grade lymphopenia. The goal of the study was to characterize the differences between the two radiation modalities in how they affect the immune system. The 15 to 25 patients in the cohort had gastrointestinal tumors, were treated with either photon or proton therapy, and subsequently developed lymphopenia. The research as a whole found: After the lymphocyte count nadir, photon-treated repertoires showed oligoclonal expansion, especially of CD8+ Temra cells, which drove the drop in diversity. Proton-treated patients stayed relatively stable during treatment, while photon-treated patients lost naive T cells and TCR diversity and gained effector/memory populations. Across the cohort, among patients who died, a greater drop in TCR diversity after the nadir was inversely correlated with overall survival time. The survival association was examined only in patients who died, and the authors described better survival with proton therapy as a possibility, not as a demonstrated result.

The germline V gene provides CDR1 MRHNA and CDR2 SNTAGT. Relative to germline, V is 6 bases shorter and J is 6 bases shorter, with 14 bases between their ends. The cysteine opens and the phenylalanine closes a CDR3 of 13 amino acids. The DNA shown is the 39-base CDR3, in frame from base 1. This specimen was peripheral blood, taken from a patient treated with proton-based radiotherapy. This TCR came from a woman aged 70 to 79 with pancreatic cancer. Some clones in this sample may be carry-over from other donors' samples. This chain joins TRBV6-4 to TRBJ1-1, with TRBD1 as a weak D call on 5 bases. The CDR3 region has the sequence CASRPEGRPEAFF. The sequenced DNA: TGTGCCAGCAGGCCCGAGGGGCGGCCTGAAGCTTTCTTT.